The 28 T cell receptor beta chains in this list originate from one sample, sequenced in a study of blood T cell repertoires in COVID-19. Sequencing was performed with immunoSEQ multiplex PCR; in TCRdb, only in-frame clones are kept and a portion is missing. Among around 54,000 clones, 80% to 90% were seen once, and the ten largest hold around 2.2%. Sequenced material: peripheral blood. These receptors originate from a human donor in a cohort sampled during active COVID-19.

This chain uses TRBV6-2 or TRBV6-3 with TRBJ2-7; 11 positions agree with TRBD2. The germline V gene has CDR1 MNHEY and CDR2 SVGEGT. The junction had 9 bases not matched to a gene; V was cut back by 2 bases and J by 0 bases. This CDR3 has 18 residues. The CDR3 spells CASSYPALTSGTSYEQYF. CDR3 nucleotide sequence: TGTGCCAGCAGTTACCCCGCCCTGACTAGCGGGACCTCCTACGAGCAGTACTTC.

This clone came up a few times. The rearrangement joins TRBV30 to TRBJ2-7; D might be TRBD1 (6 bases). Deletions cut 6 bases from V and 4 bases from J, with 10 bases between. Per the germline V gene, CDR1 is GTSNPN and CDR2 is SVGIG (reference sequence). The CDR3 sequence is 11 residues long. The DNA for the CDR3 is TGTGCCTGTAAGAGGGGGTACGAGCAGTACTTC. It encodes CACKRGYEQYF.

The genes are TRBV18 and TRBJ1-1, with TRBD1 as a possible D gene (5 bases). The germline V gene encodes CDR1 KGHSH and CDR2 LQKENI. The V end was cut by 2 bases, the J end by 4 bases, with 14 bases between. This CDR3 is 15 amino acids long. In DNA, the CDR3 is TGTGCCAGCTCACCAGTCTTGCAGGGTACCACTGAAGCTTTCTTT. It translates to CASSPVLQGTTEAFF.

The chain has TRBV5-6 and TRBJ2-7; possible D gene TRBD2, 6 bases. The CDR3 loop spans 14 amino acids. CDR1 SGHDT and CDR2 YYEEEE come from the germline V gene. V lost 5 bases to trimming and J lost 10 bases, with 22 bases between them. The CDR3 region is CASRPLDREPKQYF. In DNA form, the CDR3 reads TGTGCCAGCAGACCCCTTGACCGGGAGCCCAAACAGTACTTC.

The gene calls are TRBV19 and TRBJ2-7; the match to TRBD1 covers 10 bases. This CDR3 has 14 residues. In germline, CDR1 is LNHDA, CDR2 SQIVND (reference sequence). V was pared by 7 bases and J by 1 base, with 4 bases of the junction left unmatched. The DNA of the CDR3 is TGTGCCAGTAATAGGGGACAGGGGTCCTACGAGCAGTACTTC. The encoded protein is CASNRGQGSYEQYF.

The CDR3 region is CASSIYSGKVNEQFF. The CDR3 nucleotides read TGTGCCAGCAGCATCTATAGCGGAAAAGTCAATGAGCAGTTCTTC. J is TRBJ2-1 and V is TRBV7-6; possibly TRBD2 for D (6 bases). The CDR3 runs 15 residues. Germline V gene sequence: CDR1 SGHVS, CDR2 FNYEAQ. V shed 5 bases and J shed 6 bases, with 17 bases lying between them.

This rearrangement joins TRBV14 to TRBJ2-7; D is uncertain. With 4 bases removed from V and 5 bases from J, the gap between germline ends came to 12 bases. The CDR3 length is 13 residues. Germline lookup yields CDR1 SGHDN and CDR2 FVKESK. The CDR3 sequence: CASSPDLGDEQYF. CDR3 bases: TGTGCCAGCAGCCCCGATCTAGGCGACGAGCAGTACTTC.

This chain links TRBV5-8 with TRBJ2-5, with D tentatively TRBD2 (6 bases). Germline V lookup: CDR1 SGHTS, CDR2 YDEGEE. V lost 4 bases to trimming and J lost 3 bases, with 13 bases between them. This CDR3 has 14 residues. CDR3 DNA sequence: TGTGCCAGCAGCCTCCATGGCGGGGAAGAGACCCAGTACTTC. Translating gives CASSLHGGEETQYF.

This clone was counted only a few times. This chain joins TRBV4-1 and TRBJ1-5; possibly TRBD1 for D (5 bases). V was cut by 0 bases and J by 0 bases, with 9 bases left in between. The CDR3 is made up of 16 amino acids. CDR1 is MGHRA and CDR2 is YSYEKL in the germline V gene. The CDR3 region has the DNA TGCGCCAGCAGCCAAGATGGACAACCTAGCAATCAGCCCCAGCATTTT. Its translation is CASSQDGQPSNQPQHF.

The gene calls are TRBV5-1 and TRBJ2-7; weak D call: TRBD2 (6 bases). The CDR3 consists of 15 residues. Germline CDR1 is SGHRS and CDR2 is YFSETQ. The V end was cut by 2 bases, the J end by 1 base, with 13 bases between. This chain's CDR3 is CASSLPRDSSYEQYF. The CDR3 DNA follows: TGCGCCAGCAGCTTACCACGGGACTCGTCCTACGAGCAGTACTTC. Full variable domain (remainder filled in from reference TRBV5-1 and TRBJ2-7): KAGVTQTPRYLIKTRGQQVTLSCSPISGHRSVSWYQQTPGQGLQFLFEYFSETQRNKGNFPGRFSGRQFSNSRSEMNVSTLELGDSALYLCASSLPRDSSYEQYFGPGTRLTVT.

This clone was found once. This chain joins TRBV11-2 and TRBJ1-1; D possibly corresponds to TRBD1 (5 bases). V lost 2 bases to trimming and J lost 9 bases, with 16 bases between them. CDR1 and CDR2 from the germline V gene are SGHAT and FQNNGV. The CDR3 is made up of 14 amino acids. The chain's CDR3 is CASSLNLQDPQAFF. The CDR3 DNA reads as TGTGCCAGCAGCTTAAACTTACAGGATCCCCAAGCTTTCTTT.

V gene TRBV3-1 (or the pseudogene TRBV3-2) combines with J gene TRBJ1-3; perhaps TRBD1 as D (5 bases). The CDR3 is 15 amino acids. Germline V CDR1 and CDR2: LGHDT, YNNKEL (reference sequence). V dropped 4 bases and J dropped 9 bases, with 19 bases sitting between them. The CDR3 nucleotides read TGTGCCAGCAGCCTCGGGCCAGGTCCGCAGGGCACCATATATTTT. Translation gives CASSLGPGPQGTIYF.

This sequence joins TRBV7-2 and TRBJ2-7; 7 bases agree with TRBD2. With V trimmed by 2 bases and J by 2 bases, 6 bases remained unmatched. Germline CDR1 and CDR2: SGHTA and FQGNSA. The CDR3 runs to 15 residues. The CDR3, as DNA: TGTGCCAGCAGCTTATCTGGGGGGGGTGCCTACGAGCAGTACTTC. It yields the protein CASSLSGGGAYEQYF.

The chain combines TRBV5-1 with TRBJ1-2; D ambiguous. The CDR3 totals 14 residues. CDR1 is SGHRS, CDR2 YFSETQ, per germline. Trimming stripped 1 base from V and 3 bases from J, with 10 bases between. The CDR3 DNA follows: TGCGCCAGCAGCTTGTCGGGGTCGGACTATGGCTACACCTTC. Encoded protein: CASSLSGSDYGYTF.

The chain employs TRBV5-8 and TRBJ2-3, with TRBD1 matching 7 bases. CDR3 length: 17 amino acids. Trimming took 0 bases from V and 2 from J; bases not matched to a gene: 9. CDR1 is SGHTS, CDR2 YDEGEE, per germline. The CDR3 reads CASSLAVRDSITDTQYF. The CDR3 bases are TGTGCCAGCAGCTTGGCGGTCCGGGACAGTATCACAGATACGCAGTATTTT.

The chain has TRBV18 and TRBJ1-1; tentatively, D is TRBD1 (5 bases). With 5 bases removed from V and 5 bases from J, the gap between germline ends came to 12 bases. Germline V lookup: CDR1 KGHSH, CDR2 LQKENI. The CDR3 consists of 13 residues. The DNA of the CDR3 is TGTGCCAGCTCATCCTATCGGGGGACTGAAGCTTTCTTT. Translation gives CASSSYRGTEAFF.

The J gene is TRBJ2-2, the V gene TRBV7-9; perhaps TRBD2 as D (6 bases). In germline, CDR1 is SEHNR, CDR2 FQNEAQ (reference sequence). The germline V and J ends were trimmed by 4 bases and 7 bases, with 13 bases remaining between them. CDR3 length: 14 residues. CDR3 sequence: CASSWSSVVGELFF. The DNA of the CDR3 is TGTGCCAGCAGCTGGTCTAGCGTCGTCGGGGAGCTGTTTTTT.

V is TRBV21-1 and J is TRBJ2-7; the table's TRBD2 call for D was not verified on the DNA. TRBV21-1 is a pseudogene locus. CDR3 length equals 18 residues. Here the CDR3 DNA reads TGTGCCAGCAGCAAAACAGTCTATAGGGGGGGCCGGTCCTACGAGCAGTACTTC. This translates into CASSKTVYRGGRSYEQYF.

The V and J genes are TRBV29-1 and TRBJ1-4; weak D call: TRBD1 (6 bases). CDR3 length equals 12 residues. Between the trimmed V and J ends, which lost 5 bases and 4 bases, there was a span of 8 bases. CDR1 and CDR2 from the germline V gene are SQVTM and ANQGSEA. CDR3 sequence: CSVTGNNEKLFF. The CDR3 DNA reads as TGCAGCGTTACAGGGAATAATGAAAAACTGTTTTTT. The variable domain in full, completed from reference TRBV29-1 and TRBJ1-4, reads SAVISQKPSRDICQRGTSLTIQCQVDSQVTMMFWYRQQPGQSLTLIATANQGSEATYESGFVIDKFPISRPNLTFSTLTVSNMSPEDSSIYLCSVTGNNEKLFFGSGTQLSVL.

The V gene is TRBV10-3, the J gene TRBJ2-7, with D perhaps matching TRBD1 (6 bases). This CDR3 is built from 18 residues. Germline V gene data show CDR1 as ENHRY and CDR2 as SYGVKD. Trimming shortened V by 2 bases and J by 3 bases, and 23 bases separated the two germline ends. The CDR3 nucleotides are TGTGCCATCAGTGAGCCCCGCCTGACAGGTGGAAAAAGCTACGAGCAGTACTTC. It yields the protein CAISEPRLTGGKSYEQYF.

This rearrangement joins TRBV5-1 to TRBJ2-1, with 10 bases matching TRBD2. This CDR3 spans 17 amino acids. Germline V gene lookup returns CDR1 SGHRS and CDR2 YFSETQ. J was trimmed by 4 bases and V by 0 bases; bases with no gene match: 7. For the CDR3, the DNA is TGCGCCAGCAGCTTGGTAGGAGCGGGGGGGATGTACAATGAGCAGTTCTTC. Protein product: CASSLVGAGGMYNEQFF.

The rearrangement uses TRBV4-3 and TRBJ2-6; D is ambiguous. CDR1 LGHNA and CDR2 YSLEER come from the germline V gene. Trimming shortened V by 1 base and J by 2 bases, and 9 bases separated the two germline ends. The CDR3 has 16 amino acids. The CDR3 reads CASSQGRQAGANVLTF. Here the CDR3 DNA reads TGCGCCAGCAGCCAAGGCAGGCAGGCTGGGGCCAACGTCCTGACTTTC.

The chain couples TRBV11-3 to TRBJ1-3, with TRBD1 matching over 8 bases. This CDR3 has 21 amino acids. The germline gives CDR1 SGHNT, CDR2 YENEEA. The ends lost 0 bases at V and 2 bases at J; junction bases unmatched: 18. Here the CDR3 DNA reads TGTGCCAGCAGCTTAGAGCCGGGACAGGTACCATCATCCTCAGCTGGAAACACCATATATTTT. Translation gives CASSLEPGQVPSSSAGNTIYF.

The chain is built from TRBV9 and TRBJ1-4; 8 bases map to TRBD1. The CDR3 spans 15 residues. Germline V gives CDR1 SGDLS, CDR2 YYNGEE. J lost 8 bases, V lost 0 bases, and 6 bases had no gene match. As DNA, the CDR3 is TGTGCCAGCAGCGTAGGGGACAGGAGGGAAGAAAAACTGTTTTTT. Amino acids: CASSVGDRREEKLFF.

The V and J genes are TRBV6-4 and TRBJ2-7; TRBD1 agrees at 7 bases. CDR3 length equals 15 residues. Looked up from germline, CDR1 is MRHNA and CDR2 is SNTAGT. V lost 0 bases and J lost 3; bases outside the gene matches: 5. CDR3 nucleotide sequence: TGTGCCAGCAGTGACTCATACCGGACAGGCTACGAGCAGTACTTC. Its translation is CASSDSYRTGYEQYF.

The chain has TRBV5-4 and TRBJ1-1, with a possible D match to TRBD1 (6 bases). Trimming pared 3 bases from V and 5 bases from J, leaving 14 bases between. Germline lookup yields CDR1 SGHNT and CDR2 YYREEE (reference sequence). The CDR3 length is 14 residues. The CDR3 bases are TGTGCCAGCAGCTCTGAACAGGGATGGACTGAAGCTTTCTTT. It translates to CASSSEQGWTEAFF.

The chain links TRBV18 to TRBJ1-6; maybe TRBD1 (6 bases). V dropped 2 bases and J dropped 9 bases, with 14 bases sitting between them. The CDR3 consists of 15 residues. Per germline, CDR1 KGHSH and CDR2 LQKENI. The CDR3 spells CASSPGYREGSPLHF. DNA for the CDR3: TGTGCCAGCTCACCAGGGTACAGGGAAGGTTCACCCCTCCACTTT.

The chain employs TRBV4-1 and TRBJ1-2; D is uncertain. Germline-derived CDR1 and CDR2 are MGHRA and YSYEKL. Between the trimmed V and J ends, which lost 4 bases and 0 bases, there was a span of 6 bases. The CDR3 is 13 amino acids. CDR3 residues: CASSLEANYGYTF. The CDR3 nucleotides read TGCGCCAGCAGCCTCGAGGCTAACTATGGCTACACCTTC.